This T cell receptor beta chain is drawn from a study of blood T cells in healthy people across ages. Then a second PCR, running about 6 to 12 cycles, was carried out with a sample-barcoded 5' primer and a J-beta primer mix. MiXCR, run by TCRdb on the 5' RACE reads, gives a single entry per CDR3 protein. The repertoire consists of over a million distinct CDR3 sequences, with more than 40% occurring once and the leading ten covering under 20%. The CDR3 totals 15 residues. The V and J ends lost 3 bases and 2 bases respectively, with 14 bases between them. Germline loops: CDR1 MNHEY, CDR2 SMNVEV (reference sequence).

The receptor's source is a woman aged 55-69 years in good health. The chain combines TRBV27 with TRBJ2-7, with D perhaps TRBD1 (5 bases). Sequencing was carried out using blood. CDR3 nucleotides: TGTGCCAGCAGTTTGGCTTCAGGGCGCACCTACGAGCAGTACTTC. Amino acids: CASSLASGRTYEQYF.